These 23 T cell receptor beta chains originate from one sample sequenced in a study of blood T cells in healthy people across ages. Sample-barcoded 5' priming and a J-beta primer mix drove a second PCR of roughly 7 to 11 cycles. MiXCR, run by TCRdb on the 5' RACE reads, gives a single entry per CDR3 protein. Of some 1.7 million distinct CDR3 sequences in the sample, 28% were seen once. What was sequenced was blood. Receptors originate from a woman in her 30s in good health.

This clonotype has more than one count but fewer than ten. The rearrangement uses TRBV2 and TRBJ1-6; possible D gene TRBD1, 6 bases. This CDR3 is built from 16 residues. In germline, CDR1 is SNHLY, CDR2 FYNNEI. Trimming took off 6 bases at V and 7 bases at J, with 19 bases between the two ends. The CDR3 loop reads CASRGTARGNNSPLHF. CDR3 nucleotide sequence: TGTGCCAGCAGAGGCACTGCCAGGGGTAACAATTCACCCCTCCACTTT.

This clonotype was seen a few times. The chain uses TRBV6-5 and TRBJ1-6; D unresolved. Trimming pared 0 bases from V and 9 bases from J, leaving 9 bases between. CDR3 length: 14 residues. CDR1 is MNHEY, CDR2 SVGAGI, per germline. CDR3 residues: CASSYSSIASPLHF. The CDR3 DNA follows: TGTGCCAGCAGTTACTCCTCAATCGCTTCACCCCTCCACTTT.

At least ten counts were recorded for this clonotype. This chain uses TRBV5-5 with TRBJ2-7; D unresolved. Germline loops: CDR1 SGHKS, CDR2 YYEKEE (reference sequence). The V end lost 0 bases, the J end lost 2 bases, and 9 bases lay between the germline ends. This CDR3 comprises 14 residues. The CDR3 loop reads CASSLGTWTYEQYF. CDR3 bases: TGTGCCAGCAGCTTGGGGACCTGGACCTACGAGCAGTACTTC.

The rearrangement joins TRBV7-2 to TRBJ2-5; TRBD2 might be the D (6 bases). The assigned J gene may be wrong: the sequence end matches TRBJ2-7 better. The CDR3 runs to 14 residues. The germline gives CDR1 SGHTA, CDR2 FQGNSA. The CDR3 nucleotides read TGTGCCAGCAGCCCGGGGACTCGCGGCTACGAGCAGTACTTC. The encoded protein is CASSPGTRGYEQYF.

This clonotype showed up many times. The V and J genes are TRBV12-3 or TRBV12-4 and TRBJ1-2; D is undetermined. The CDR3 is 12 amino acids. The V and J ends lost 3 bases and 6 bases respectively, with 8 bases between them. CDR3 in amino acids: CASSLMEDGYTF. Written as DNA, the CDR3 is TGTGCCAGCAGTTTGATGGAAGATGGCTACACCTTC.

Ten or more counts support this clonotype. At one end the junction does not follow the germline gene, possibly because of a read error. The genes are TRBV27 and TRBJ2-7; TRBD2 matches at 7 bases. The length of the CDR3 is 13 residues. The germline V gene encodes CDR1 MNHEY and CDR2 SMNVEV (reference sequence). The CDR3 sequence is CASSFGLAYEQYF. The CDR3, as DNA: TGCGCCAGCAGCTTTGGACTAGCCTACGAGCAGTACTTC.

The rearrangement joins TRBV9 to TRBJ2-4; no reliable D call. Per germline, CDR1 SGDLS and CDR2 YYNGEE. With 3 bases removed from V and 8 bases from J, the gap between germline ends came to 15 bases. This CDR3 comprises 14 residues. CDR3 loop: CASSAGPREDIQYF. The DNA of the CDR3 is TGTGCCAGCAGCGCCGGACCTAGGGAAGACATTCAGTACTTC.

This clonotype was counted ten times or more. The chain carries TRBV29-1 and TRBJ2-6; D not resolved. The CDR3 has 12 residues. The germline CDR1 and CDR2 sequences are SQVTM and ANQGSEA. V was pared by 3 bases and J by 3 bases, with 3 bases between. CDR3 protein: CSVDGGANVLTF. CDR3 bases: TGCAGCGTTGACGGTGGGGCCAACGTCCTGACTTTC.

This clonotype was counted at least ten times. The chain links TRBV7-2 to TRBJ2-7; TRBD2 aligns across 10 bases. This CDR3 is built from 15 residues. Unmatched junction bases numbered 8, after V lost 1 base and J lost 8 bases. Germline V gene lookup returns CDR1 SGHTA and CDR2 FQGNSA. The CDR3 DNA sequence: TGTGCCAGCAGCTTAGGCCCAGCGGGGGGGTTGAAGCAGTACTTC. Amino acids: CASSLGPAGGLKQYF.

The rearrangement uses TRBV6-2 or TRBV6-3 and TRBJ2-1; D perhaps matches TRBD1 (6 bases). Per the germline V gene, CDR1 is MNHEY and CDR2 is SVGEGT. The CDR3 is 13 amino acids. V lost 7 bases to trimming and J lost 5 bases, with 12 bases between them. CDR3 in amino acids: CASKGDVDNEQFF. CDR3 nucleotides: TGTGCCAGCAAGGGGGACGTCGACAATGAGCAGTTCTTC.

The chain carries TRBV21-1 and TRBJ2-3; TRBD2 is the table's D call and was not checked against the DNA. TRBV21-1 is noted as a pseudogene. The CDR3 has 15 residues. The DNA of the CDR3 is TGTGCCAGCAGCAAATCCGTTAGCGGGACAGATACGCAGTATTTT. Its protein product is CASSKSVSGTDTQYF.

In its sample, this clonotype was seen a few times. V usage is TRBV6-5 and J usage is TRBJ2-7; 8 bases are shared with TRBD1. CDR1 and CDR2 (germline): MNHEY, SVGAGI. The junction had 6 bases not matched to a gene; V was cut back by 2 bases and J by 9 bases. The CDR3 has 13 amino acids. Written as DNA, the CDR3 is TGTGCCAGCAGTTACACCGGACAGGGCGGGCAGTACTTC. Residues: CASSYTGQGGQYF.

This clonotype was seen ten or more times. The CDR3 DNA reads TGTGCCAGCAGCCAGGACAGAATCCTCTCCTACGAGCAGTACTTC. Translating gives CASSQDRILSYEQYF. This rearrangement joins TRBV11-2 to TRBJ2-7, with D tentatively TRBD1 (6 bases). The germline gives CDR1 SGHAT, CDR2 FQNNGV. Trimming cost V 5 bases and J 0 bases, with 14 bases left between them. The CDR3 spans 15 residues.

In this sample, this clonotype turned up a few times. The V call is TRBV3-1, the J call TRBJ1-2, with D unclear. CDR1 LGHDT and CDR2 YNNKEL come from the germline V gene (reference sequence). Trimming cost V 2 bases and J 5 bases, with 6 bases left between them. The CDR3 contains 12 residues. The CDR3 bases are TGTGCCAGCAGCCAACAGCAGTATGGCTACACCTTC. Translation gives CASSQQQYGYTF. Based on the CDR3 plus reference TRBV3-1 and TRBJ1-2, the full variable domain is DTAVSQTPKYLVTQMGNDKSIKCEQNLGHDTMYWYKQDSKKFLKIMFSYNNKELIINETVPNRFSPKSPDKAHLNLHINSLELGDSAVYFCASSQQQYGYTFGSGTRLTVV.

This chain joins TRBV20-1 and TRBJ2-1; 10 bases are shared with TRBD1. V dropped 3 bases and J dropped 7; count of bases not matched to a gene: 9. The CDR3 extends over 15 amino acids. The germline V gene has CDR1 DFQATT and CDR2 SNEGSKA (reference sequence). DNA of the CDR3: TGCAGTGCTAGCTTCCGGGACAGGGGTAGTAATGAGCAGTTCTTC. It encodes CSASFRDRGSNEQFF.

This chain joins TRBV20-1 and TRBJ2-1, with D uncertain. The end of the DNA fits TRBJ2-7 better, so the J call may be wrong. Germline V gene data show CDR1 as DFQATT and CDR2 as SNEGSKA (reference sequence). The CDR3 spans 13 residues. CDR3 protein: CSAKTGSYNEQYF. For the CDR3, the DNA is TGCAGTGCCAAAACGGGCTCCTACAATGAGCAGTACTTC.

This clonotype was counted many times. The CDR3 sequence is CASSPRGEGTQYF. In DNA form, the CDR3 reads TGCGCCAGCAGCCCCAGGGGAGAGGGTACGCAGTATTTT. V and J are TRBV4-3 and TRBJ2-3, with D perhaps matching TRBD1 (6 bases). V shed 4 bases and J shed 8 bases, with 13 bases lying between them. The CDR3 spans 13 residues. CDR1 LGHNA and CDR2 YSLEER come from the germline V gene.

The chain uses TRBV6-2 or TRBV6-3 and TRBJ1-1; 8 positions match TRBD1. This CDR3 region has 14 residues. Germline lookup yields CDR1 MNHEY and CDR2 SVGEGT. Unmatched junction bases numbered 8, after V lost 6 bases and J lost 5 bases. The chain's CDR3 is CASSSRTGRTEAFF. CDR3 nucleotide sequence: TGTGCCAGCAGCTCCCGGACAGGGCGGACTGAAGCTTTCTTT.

Written as DNA, the CDR3 is TGTGCCAGCAGCTACCAGGGGGTCACAGATACGCAGTATTTT. Translated: CASSYQGVTDTQYF. The chain has TRBV5-5 and TRBJ2-3; 7 bases agree with TRBD1. The CDR3 totals 14 residues. CDR1 and CDR2 (germline): SGHKS, YYEKEE (reference sequence). V shed 3 bases, J shed 2 bases, and the junction held 3 bases outside the gene matches.

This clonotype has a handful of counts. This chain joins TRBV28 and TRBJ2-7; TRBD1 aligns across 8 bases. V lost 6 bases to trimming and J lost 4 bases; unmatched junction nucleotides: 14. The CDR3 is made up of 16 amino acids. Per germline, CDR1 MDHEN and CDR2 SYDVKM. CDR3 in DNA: TGTGCCAGCAGAGAAGGTGGACAGGGAAAGGTGTACGAGCAGTACTTC. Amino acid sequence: CASREGGQGKVYEQYF.

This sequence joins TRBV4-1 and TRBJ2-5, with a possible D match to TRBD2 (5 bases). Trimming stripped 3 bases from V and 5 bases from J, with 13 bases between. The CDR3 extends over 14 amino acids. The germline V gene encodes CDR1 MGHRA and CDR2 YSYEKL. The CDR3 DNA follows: TGCGCCAGCAGCCAGCTATGGGGAGTGGAGACCCAGTACTTC. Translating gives CASSQLWGVETQYF.

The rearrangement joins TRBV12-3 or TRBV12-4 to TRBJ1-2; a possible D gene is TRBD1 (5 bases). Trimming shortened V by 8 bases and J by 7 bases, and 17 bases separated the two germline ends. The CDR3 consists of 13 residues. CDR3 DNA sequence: TGTGCCAGCCGAAGAGACAGCCCAAGTGGCTACACCTTC. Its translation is CASRRDSPSGYTF.

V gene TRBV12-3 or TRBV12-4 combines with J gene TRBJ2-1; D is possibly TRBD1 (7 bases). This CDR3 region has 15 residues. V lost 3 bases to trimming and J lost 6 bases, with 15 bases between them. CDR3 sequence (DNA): TGTGCCAGCAGTTTCCGCCTGGAGGGGGCCAATGAGCAGTTCTTC. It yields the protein CASSFRLEGANEQFF.